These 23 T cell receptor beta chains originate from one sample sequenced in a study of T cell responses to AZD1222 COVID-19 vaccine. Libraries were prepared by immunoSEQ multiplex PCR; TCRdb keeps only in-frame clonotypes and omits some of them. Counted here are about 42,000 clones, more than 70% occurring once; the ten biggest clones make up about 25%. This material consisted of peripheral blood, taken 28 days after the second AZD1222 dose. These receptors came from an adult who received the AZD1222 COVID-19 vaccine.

CDR3 nucleotides: TGTGCCAGCAGCGGAGGACAGGCTCACTCTGGAAACACCATATATTTT. Amino acid sequence: CASSGGQAHSGNTIYF. The chain joins TRBV9 to TRBJ1-3; TRBD1 aligns across 7 bases. The CDR3 consists of 16 residues. The V segment lost 3 bases and the J segment 0 bases; nucleotides outside the gene matches: 6. Germline lookup yields CDR1 SGDLS and CDR2 YYNGEE.

The CDR3 DNA reads TGCAGTGCTAGTCCGGGGGTCGAAAAAGCTTTCTTT. Protein product: CSASPGVEKAFF. The chain carries TRBV20-1 and TRBJ1-1, with TRBD1 as a possible D gene (5 bases). The CDR3 consists of 12 residues. Per germline, CDR1 DFQATT and CDR2 SNEGSKA (reference sequence). V dropped 3 bases and J dropped 9 bases, with 14 bases sitting between them.

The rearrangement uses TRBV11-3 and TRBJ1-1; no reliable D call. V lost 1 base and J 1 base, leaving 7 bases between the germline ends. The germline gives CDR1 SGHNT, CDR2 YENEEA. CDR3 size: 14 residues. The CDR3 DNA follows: TGTGCCAGCAGCTTAGGACGAGAGAACACTGAAGCTTTCTTT. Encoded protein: CASSLGRENTEAFF.

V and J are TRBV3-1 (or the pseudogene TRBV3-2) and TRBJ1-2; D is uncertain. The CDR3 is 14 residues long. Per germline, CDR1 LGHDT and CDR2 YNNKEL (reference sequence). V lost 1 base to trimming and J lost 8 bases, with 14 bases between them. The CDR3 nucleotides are TGTGCCAGCAGCCAAGTGTTAGCCGGGCAAGGCTACACCTTC. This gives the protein CASSQVLAGQGYTF.

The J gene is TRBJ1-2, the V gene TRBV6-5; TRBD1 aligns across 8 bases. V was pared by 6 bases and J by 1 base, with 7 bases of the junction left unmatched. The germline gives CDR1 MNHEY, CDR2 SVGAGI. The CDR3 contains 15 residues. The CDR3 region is CASRPDRGDNYGYTF. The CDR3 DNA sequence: TGTGCCAGCAGACCTGACAGGGGCGATAACTATGGCTACACCTTC.

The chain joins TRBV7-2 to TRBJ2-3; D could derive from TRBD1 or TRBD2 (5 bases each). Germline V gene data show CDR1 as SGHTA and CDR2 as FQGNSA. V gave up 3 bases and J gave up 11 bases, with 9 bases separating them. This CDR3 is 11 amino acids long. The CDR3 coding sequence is TGTGCCAGCAGCTTGGGGGTTGGGCAGTATTTT. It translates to CASSLGVGQYF.

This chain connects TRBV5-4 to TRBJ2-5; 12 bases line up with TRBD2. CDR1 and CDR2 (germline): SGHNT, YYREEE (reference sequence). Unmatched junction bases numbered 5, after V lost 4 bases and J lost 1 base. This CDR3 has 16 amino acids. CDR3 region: CASSQGLAGPQETQYF. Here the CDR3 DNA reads TGTGCCAGCAGCCAGGGACTAGCGGGCCCCCAAGAGACCCAGTACTTC.

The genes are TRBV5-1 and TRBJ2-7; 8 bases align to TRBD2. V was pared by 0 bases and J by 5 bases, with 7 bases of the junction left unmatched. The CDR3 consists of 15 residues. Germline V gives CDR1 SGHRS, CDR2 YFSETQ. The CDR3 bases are TGCGCCAGCAGCTTGGTTGCCGGGAGGGCAAACGAGCAGTACTTC. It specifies CASSLVAGRANEQYF.

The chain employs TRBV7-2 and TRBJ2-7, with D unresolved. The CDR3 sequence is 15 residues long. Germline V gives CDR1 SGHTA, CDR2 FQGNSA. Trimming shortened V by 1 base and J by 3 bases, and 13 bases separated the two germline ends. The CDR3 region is CASSLEPGSSYEQYF. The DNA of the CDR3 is TGTGCCAGCAGCTTAGAGCCGGGCTCTAGCTACGAGCAGTACTTC.

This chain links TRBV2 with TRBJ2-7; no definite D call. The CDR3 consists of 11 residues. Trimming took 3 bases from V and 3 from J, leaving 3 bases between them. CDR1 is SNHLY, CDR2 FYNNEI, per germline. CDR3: CASSDSYEQYF. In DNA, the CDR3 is TGTGCCAGCAGTGACAGCTACGAGCAGTACTTC. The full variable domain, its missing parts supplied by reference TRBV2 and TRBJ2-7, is EPEVTQTPSHQVTQMGQEVILRCVPISNHLYFYWYRQILGQKVEFLVSFYNNEISEKSEIFDDQFSVERPDGSNFTLKIRSTKLEDSAMYFCASSDSYEQYFGPGTRLTVT.

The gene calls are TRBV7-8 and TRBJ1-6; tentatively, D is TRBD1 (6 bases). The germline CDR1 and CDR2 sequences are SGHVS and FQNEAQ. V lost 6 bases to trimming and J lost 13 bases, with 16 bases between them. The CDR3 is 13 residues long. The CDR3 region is CASRGQGLDPLHF. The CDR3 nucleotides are TGTGCCAGCAGGGGTCAGGGGCTCGACCCCCTCCACTTT. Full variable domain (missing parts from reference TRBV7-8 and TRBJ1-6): GAGVSQSPRYKVAKRGQDVALRCDPISGHVSLFWYQQALGQGPEFLTYFQNEAQLDKSGLPSDRFFAERPEGSVSTLKIQRTQQEDSAVYLCASRGQGLDPLHFGNGTRLTVT.

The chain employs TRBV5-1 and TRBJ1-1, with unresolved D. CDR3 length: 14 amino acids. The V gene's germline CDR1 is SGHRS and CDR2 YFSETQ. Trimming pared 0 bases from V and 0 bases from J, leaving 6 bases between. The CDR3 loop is CASSLGVMNTEAFF. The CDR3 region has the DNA TGCGCCAGCAGCTTGGGGGTTATGAACACTGAAGCTTTCTTT.

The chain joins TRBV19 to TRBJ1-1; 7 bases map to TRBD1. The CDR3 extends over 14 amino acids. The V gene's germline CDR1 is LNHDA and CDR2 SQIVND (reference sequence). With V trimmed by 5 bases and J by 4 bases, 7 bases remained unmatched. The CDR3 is CASSLGGGGTEAFF. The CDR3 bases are TGTGCCAGTAGTCTAGGAGGGGGCGGCACTGAAGCTTTCTTT.

CDR3 region: CASSKAFGGQGWNEQFF. CDR3 nucleotide sequence: TGTGCCAGCAGCAAAGCATTCGGGGGACAGGGGTGGAATGAGCAGTTCTTC. The chain combines TRBV21-1 with TRBJ2-1; the table's D call of TRBD1 was not tested on the DNA. TRBV21-1 is classified as a pseudogene. The CDR3 totals 17 residues.

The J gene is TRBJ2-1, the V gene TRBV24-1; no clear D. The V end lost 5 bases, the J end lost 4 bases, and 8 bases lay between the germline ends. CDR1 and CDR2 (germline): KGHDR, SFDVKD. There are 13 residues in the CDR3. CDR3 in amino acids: CATSAASYNEQFF. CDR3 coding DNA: TGTGCCACCAGTGCGGCCAGTTACAATGAGCAGTTCTTC.

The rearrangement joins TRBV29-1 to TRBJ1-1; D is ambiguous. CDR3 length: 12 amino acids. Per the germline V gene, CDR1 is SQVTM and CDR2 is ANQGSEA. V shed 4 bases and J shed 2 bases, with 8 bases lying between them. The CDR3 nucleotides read TGCAGCGTTGGTACAGCAAACACTGAAGCTTTCTTT. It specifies CSVGTANTEAFF.

The CDR3 is CASSRTNRGELFF. The CDR3 DNA reads as TGTGCCAGCAGCAGGACAAATCGCGGGGAGCTGTTTTTT. The V gene is TRBV7-6, the J gene TRBJ2-2, with D possibly being TRBD1 (5 bases). The CDR3 totals 13 residues. The germline CDR1 and CDR2 sequences are SGHVS and FNYEAQ. V dropped 5 bases and J dropped 7 bases, with 11 bases sitting between them.

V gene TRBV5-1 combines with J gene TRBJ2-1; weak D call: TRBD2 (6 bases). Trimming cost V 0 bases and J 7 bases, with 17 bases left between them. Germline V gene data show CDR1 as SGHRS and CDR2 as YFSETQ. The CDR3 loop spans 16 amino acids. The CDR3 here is CASSLGGTGRWNEQFF. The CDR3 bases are TGCGCCAGCAGCTTGGGTGGGACTGGTCGGTGGAATGAGCAGTTCTTC.

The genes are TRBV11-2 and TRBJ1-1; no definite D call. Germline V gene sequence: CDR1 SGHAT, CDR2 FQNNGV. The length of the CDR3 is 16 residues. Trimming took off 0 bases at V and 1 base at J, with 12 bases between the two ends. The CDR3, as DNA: TGTGCCAGCAGCTTAGATCCGGGCAGGAGGAACACTGAAGCTTTCTTT. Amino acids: CASSLDPGRRNTEAFF. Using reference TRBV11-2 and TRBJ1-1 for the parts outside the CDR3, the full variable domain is EAGVAQSPRYKIIEKRQSVAFWCNPISGHATLYWYQQILGQGPKLLIQFQNNGVVDDSQLPKDRFSAERLKGVDSTLKIQPAKLEDSAVYLCASSLDPGRRNTEAFFGQGTRLTVV.

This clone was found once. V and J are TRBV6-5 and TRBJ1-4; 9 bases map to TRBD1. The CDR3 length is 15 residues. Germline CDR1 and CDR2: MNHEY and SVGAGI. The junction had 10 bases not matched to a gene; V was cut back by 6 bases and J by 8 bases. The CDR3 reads CASRYQTGGSEKLFF. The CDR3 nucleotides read TGTGCCAGCAGATACCAGACAGGGGGAAGCGAAAAACTGTTTTTT.

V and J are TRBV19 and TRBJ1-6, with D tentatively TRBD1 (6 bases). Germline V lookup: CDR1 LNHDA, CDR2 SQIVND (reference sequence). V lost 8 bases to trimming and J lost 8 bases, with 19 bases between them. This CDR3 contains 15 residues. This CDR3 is CASCKGTPRDSPLHF. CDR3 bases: TGTGCCAGTTGTAAAGGGACACCTAGGGATTCACCCCTCCACTTT.

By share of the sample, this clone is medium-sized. As DNA, the CDR3 is TGTGCCAGTAGTTACAGGGGGGGAAACACTGAAGCTTTCTTT. Translating gives CASSYRGGNTEAFF. The V call is TRBV19, the J call TRBJ1-1; 8 bases line up with TRBD1. The CDR3 totals 14 residues. With 5 bases clipped from V and 2 bases from J, the junction kept 4 bases outside the gene matches. The germline V gene has CDR1 LNHDA and CDR2 SQIVND (reference sequence).

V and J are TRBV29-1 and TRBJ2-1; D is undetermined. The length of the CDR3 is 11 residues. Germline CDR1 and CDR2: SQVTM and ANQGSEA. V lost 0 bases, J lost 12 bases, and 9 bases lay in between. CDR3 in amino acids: CSVEDRPGQFF. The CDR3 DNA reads TGCAGCGTTGAAGATCGGCCAGGGCAGTTCTTC.